The TCR beta chain described here comes from a study of blood T cell repertoires in COVID-19 (dated by TCRdb to 2020 to 2022). General notes on the study: Samples covering the acute and convalescent phases of COVID-19 were provided by collaborators in the United States, Italy and Spain. The repertoires were released in a freely available public database intended as a resource for research on the immune response to SARS-CoV-2. HLA class I and class II types, where available, came from metadata supplied by the sample provider rather than from assay-based typing. Samples were obtained from the ongoing ImmuneRACE study (first 160 participants) and from 1,254 subjects provided by 6 global collaborators. The material from the prospective study consisted of cDNA or gDNA derived from T cells, B-cell-depleted T cells, or PBMCs. Deeply sampled blood TCRbeta repertoires from subjects exposed to, actively infected with, or recovered from COVID-19 were included in the dataset. Sample metadata almost always included a de-identified subject ID, COVID-19 status, age in years and sex.

The germline V gene encodes CDR1 MGHDK and CDR2 SYGVNS. The CDR3 spans 14 residues, from the cysteine through the phenylalanine. Only CDR3 DNA remains: 42 bases, in frame from the first base. After removal of 9 bases from V and 5 bases from J, the junction retains 9 bases not matched to a gene. The immunoSEQ Assay, a bias-controlled multiplex PCR, was used to amplify TCRbeta CDR3 regions from genomic DNA. Per the original workflow: The number of nucleated cells in each sample was estimated from the amplification of reference gene primers within the assay. To quantify the absolute abundance of each unique TCRbeta CDR3 rearrangement, sequence reads were collapsed and filtered. Productive Simpson clonality was computed per sample as the square root of Simpson's diversity index over productive rearrangements. TCRdb carries this immuneACCESS record with in-frame sequences only. Its versions omit some clonotypes, under half of them owing to an unresolved V gene in the studies checked, with the rest unexplained. Clonal size and the V and J genes are those of that table, whereas D and trimming came from the DNA. Counted in this sample were about 260,000 clones; roughly 86% of them appeared once. The top ten hold 8.5% to 10% of the sample.

General conclusions and limits of the study: The amount of clinical and demographic metadata varied by source and participant and was provided uncurated.

Another Seattle source contributed samples from volunteer blood donors who had recovered from COVID-19. Collaborating institutions collected whole blood in K2EDTA tubes following their own protocols. For TCRbeta analysis, collaborators shipped samples as frozen whole blood, isolated PBMCs, or DNA extracted from either of those sample types. A remark on this clone: The antigen it binds to is not known. No quality values exist for individual bases; no much larger clone is one base distant.

The TCR comes from a middle-aged man who had recovered from COVID-19. Recombination linked TRBV25-1 to TRBJ2-1; 8 middle bases align to TRBD1. Sequencing was carried out using peripheral blood. The nucleotide sequence reads TGTGCCAGTACGTGGACAGGGACCCACAATGAGCAGTTCTTC. It translates to CASTWTGTHNEQFF.